The 27 T cell receptor beta chains below come from one sample, sequenced in a study of high-grade serous ovarian cancer treatment subgroups. Here immunoSEQ multiplex PCR was the method, and the copy in TCRdb shows in-frame clones only, minus some. Of about 30,000 clones listed, about 88% are singletons. Tumor samples were taken before definitive surgery or chemotherapy. Sequencing was performed on tumor tissue. These receptors originate from a human donor with high-grade serous ovarian cancer.

CDR3 coding DNA: TGTGCCAGCAGAGAAGGGTCTCACGTAGCTTTCTTT. Its protein product is CASREGSHVAFF. The rearrangement links TRBV25-1 to TRBJ1-1; D is uncertain. The CDR3 totals 12 residues. Deletions cut 6 bases from V and 10 bases from J, with 15 bases between. The germline V gene encodes CDR1 MGHDK and CDR2 SYGVNS.

V and J are TRBV11-3 and TRBJ2-1, with D possibly matching TRBD1 (6 bases). The germline V gene has CDR1 SGHNT and CDR2 YENEEA. CDR3 length equals 15 residues. Trimming shortened V by 0 bases and J by 6 bases, and 12 bases separated the two germline ends. For the CDR3, the DNA is TGTGCCAGCAGCTTAGAACCCAGGGGTCCCAATGAGCAGTTCTTC. Amino acid sequence: CASSLEPRGPNEQFF.

The chain carries TRBV10-3 and TRBJ2-1; D is unclear. The CDR3 length is 15 residues. The germline V gene encodes CDR1 ENHRY and CDR2 SYGVKD. Trimming took 3 bases from V and 1 from J, leaving 10 bases between them. CDR3 DNA: TGTGCCATCAGTGATTCGACTGAATCCTACAATGAGCAGTTCTTC. Amino acid sequence: CAISDSTESYNEQFF.

This clone was detected a few times. The J gene is TRBJ2-1, the V gene TRBV7-9; 12 bases map to TRBD2. The V gene end was trimmed by 5 bases and the J gene end by 7 bases; junction bases not matched to a gene: 12. This CDR3 contains 17 residues. Germline assignment: CDR1 SEHNR and CDR2 FQNEAQ (reference sequence). The CDR3: CASSPRRLAGGPNEQFF. As DNA, the CDR3 is TGTGCCAGCAGCCCAAGGAGGCTAGCGGGAGGGCCAAATGAGCAGTTCTTC.

This clone has only a few counts. The chain uses TRBV28 and TRBJ1-4, with TRBD1 as a possible D gene (6 bases). Germline V gene sequence: CDR1 MDHEN, CDR2 SYDVKM. The CDR3 has 16 residues. Trimming left V 3 bases short and J 8 bases short, with 19 bases between. CDR3 sequence: CASSFYLQGLGEKLFF. CDR3 nucleotide sequence: TGTGCCAGCAGTTTCTACCTACAGGGTTTGGGGGAAAAACTGTTTTTT.

This clone was seen a single time. The chain employs TRBV9 and TRBJ2-7, with D possibly being TRBD2 (6 bases). This CDR3 comprises 13 residues. Germline V CDR1 and CDR2: SGDLS, YYNGEE. The V end was cut by 4 bases, the J end by 3 bases, with 11 bases between. The CDR3 DNA is TGTGCCAGCAGCTTGAGACTAGGCTACGAGCAGTACTTC. It translates to CASSLRLGYEQYF.

V is TRBV4-2 and J is TRBJ2-3; TRBD2 matches 9 bases. The CDR3 loop spans 16 amino acids. V lost 8 bases to trimming and J lost 0 bases; unmatched junction nucleotides: 9. Germline assignment: CDR1 LGHNA and CDR2 YNFKEQ. The chain's CDR3 is CASAREAGGSTDTQYF. Here the CDR3 DNA reads TGTGCCAGCGCCCGGGAGGCGGGAGGGAGCACAGATACGCAGTATTTT.

The chain carries TRBV6-5 and TRBJ2-3; D unresolved. The CDR3 has 14 residues. V was pared by 5 bases and J by 5 bases, with 14 bases between. Germline V gene sequence: CDR1 MNHEY, CDR2 SVGAGI. The CDR3 here is CASSPAGGVDTQYF. The CDR3 DNA follows: TGTGCCAGCAGTCCCGCAGGTGGGGTAGATACGCAGTATTTT.

The chain carries TRBV5-4 and TRBJ2-1; 12 positions match TRBD2. J gave up 14 bases and V 0 bases, and 6 bases lay outside the gene matches. This CDR3 is built from 14 residues. Germline loops: CDR1 SGHNT, CDR2 YYREEE (reference sequence). The CDR3 coding sequence is TGTGCCAGCAGCTTGGCTGGACTAGCGGGATCTGAGTTCTTC. As protein: CASSLAGLAGSEFF.

The chain joins TRBV5-6 to TRBJ1-1, with D unresolved. CDR3 length equals 12 residues. Trimming cost V 2 bases and J 8 bases, with 10 bases left between them. CDR1 and CDR2 (germline): SGHDT, YYEEEE. The CDR3 region has the DNA TGTGCCAGCAGCTTTTCCCTGACAGAAGCTTTCTTT. It yields the protein CASSFSLTEAFF. Full variable domain (missing parts from reference TRBV5-6 and TRBJ1-1): DAGVTQSPTHLIKTRGQQVTLRCSPKSGHDTVSWYQQALGQGPQFIFQYYEEEERQRGNFPDRFSGHQFPNYSSELNVNALLLGDSALYLCASSFSLTEAFFGQGTRLTVV.

The chain joins TRBV29-1 to TRBJ2-1, with D maybe TRBD2 (6 bases). The CDR3 length is 12 residues. Trimming stripped 6 bases from V and 7 bases from J, with 13 bases between. Germline CDR1 SQVTM, CDR2 ANQGSEA. CDR3 loop: CSVGLPGNEQFF. In nucleotides, the CDR3 is TGCAGCGTGGGACTGCCTGGTAATGAGCAGTTCTTC.

This clone has just a few counts. The V gene is TRBV4-1, the J gene TRBJ2-1; 7 bases match TRBD2. V gave up 3 bases and J gave up 7 bases; unmatched junction bases: 6. This CDR3 has 14 amino acids. Per the germline V gene, CDR1 is MGHRA and CDR2 is YSYEKL. The CDR3 here is CASSQERDSNEQFF. CDR3 sequence (DNA): TGCGCCAGCAGCCAGGAGCGGGACTCGAATGAGCAGTTCTTC.

This chain links TRBV29-1 with TRBJ1-4, with 9 bases matching TRBD1. V dropped 6 bases and J dropped 5; count of bases not matched to a gene: 4. This CDR3 contains 13 residues. Germline lookup yields CDR1 SQVTM and CDR2 ANQGSEA. CDR3 coding DNA: TGCAGCGTCTCCGGGACAGGGAATGAAAAACTGTTTTTT. It specifies CSVSGTGNEKLFF.

The chain has TRBV25-1 and TRBJ2-1; 10 positions agree with TRBD2. Per germline, CDR1 MGHDK and CDR2 SYGVNS. J gave up 6 bases and V 4 bases, and 9 bases lay outside the gene matches. This CDR3 spans 16 amino acids. The CDR3 DNA is TGTGCCAGCAGTGCATTGCCTAGCGGGAGTCTCAATGAGCAGTTCTTC. This translates into CASSALPSGSLNEQFF.

This clone was counted between two and nine times. The CDR3 region is CASAWGQNTEAFF. DNA for the CDR3: TGTGCCAGCGCTTGGGGACAGAACACTGAAGCTTTCTTT. The rearrangement uses TRBV6-5 and TRBJ1-1; D is perhaps TRBD1 (6 bases). CDR1 MNHEY and CDR2 SVGAGI come from the germline V gene. This CDR3 comprises 13 residues. V was clipped by 8 bases and J by 1 base, with 11 bases between them.

The chain links TRBV7-9 to TRBJ2-5, with 7 bases identical to TRBD2. The CDR3 loop spans 15 amino acids. Germline trimming cut 6 bases from V and 1 base from J; bases unmatched to any gene: 8. Germline assignment: CDR1 SEHNR and CDR2 FQNEAQ (reference sequence). CDR3 protein: CASSHLGGTQETQYF. For the CDR3, the DNA is TGTGCCAGCAGTCATCTCGGGGGGACCCAAGAGACCCAGTACTTC.

The chain links TRBV5-1 to TRBJ2-3; the match to TRBD2 covers 11 bases. Trimming cost V 3 bases and J 4 bases; bases outside gene matches: 10. This CDR3 is built from 17 residues. Germline-derived CDR1 and CDR2 are SGHRS and YFSETQ. The CDR3 here is CASSYQSSGRRADTQYF. The CDR3 DNA reads TGCGCCAGCAGCTATCAATCTAGCGGGAGGCGGGCAGATACGCAGTATTTT.

This chain joins TRBV5-1 and TRBJ2-1; D gene ambiguous. The CDR3 runs 14 residues. In germline, CDR1 is SGHRS, CDR2 YFSETQ. Trimming removed 0 bases from V and 8 bases from J, with 12 bases in between. The CDR3 nucleotides read TGCGCCAGCAGCTTGGCCAAGTCACGCGATGAGCAGTTCTTC. Protein: CASSLAKSRDEQFF. The full variable domain, with the rest looked up from reference TRBV5-1 and TRBJ2-1, is KAGVTQTPRYLIKTRGQQVTLSCSPISGHRSVSWYQQTPGQGLQFLFEYFSETQRNKGNFPGRFSGRQFSNSRSEMNVSTLELGDSALYLCASSLAKSRDEQFFGPGTRLTVL.

V and J are TRBV5-1 and TRBJ2-5; 9 bases fit TRBD1. The trim removed 4 bases at V and 5 bases at J, leaving 9 bases unmatched. CDR3 length: 15 amino acids. Germline CDR1 SGHRS, CDR2 YFSETQ. CDR3 loop: CASSQGTGGEETQYF. The DNA of the CDR3 is TGCGCCAGCAGCCAAGGTACAGGGGGCGAGGAGACCCAGTACTTC.

This clone was detected once. The rearrangement joins TRBV7-2 to TRBJ2-5, with D hard to call. Germline-derived CDR1 and CDR2 are SGHTA and FQGNSA. Trimming shortened V by 3 bases and J by 5 bases, and 16 bases separated the two germline ends. This CDR3 has 15 residues. The CDR3 is CASSFILVRRETQYF. The CDR3 DNA reads as TGTGCCAGCAGCTTTATATTAGTCCGTCGCGAGACCCAGTACTTC.

The chain employs TRBV19 and TRBJ2-1; D is possibly TRBD2 (5 bases). The CDR3 length is 15 residues. Germline CDR1 reads LNHDA; CDR2 reads SQIVND (reference sequence). V was trimmed by 2 bases and J by 2 bases, leaving 10 bases between them. The CDR3 sequence: CASSIRESPYNEQFF. The CDR3 DNA sequence: TGTGCCAGTAGTATAAGGGAGAGCCCCTACAATGAGCAGTTCTTC.

This clone was found once. This chain connects TRBV18 to TRBJ1-2; 10 nucleotides match TRBD1. With 2 bases clipped from V and 8 bases from J, the junction kept 2 bases outside the gene matches. Germline V CDR1 and CDR2: KGHSH, LQKENI. The CDR3 runs 13 residues. The CDR3 here is CASSPMDRGGYTF. CDR3 coding DNA: TGTGCCAGCTCACCAATGGACAGGGGGGGCTACACCTTC.

In its sample, this clone was seen once. This chain uses TRBV18 with TRBJ1-3; D is possibly TRBD1 (5 bases). The CDR3 sequence is 17 residues long. Germline V lookup: CDR1 KGHSH, CDR2 LQKENI. Trimming pared 0 bases from V and 0 bases from J, leaving 12 bases between. The CDR3 protein is CASSPPTVRFSGNTIYF. The CDR3 region has the DNA TGTGCCAGCTCACCACCGACAGTTCGTTTCTCTGGAAACACCATATATTTT.

The rearrangement joins TRBV5-1 to TRBJ2-7; 8 bases align to TRBD2. CDR3 length equals 15 residues. Germline values: CDR1 SGHRS, CDR2 YFSETQ. V shed 0 bases, J shed 7 bases, and the junction held 9 bases outside the gene matches. The CDR3 region is CASSLDREGQGEQYF. DNA of the CDR3: TGCGCCAGCAGCTTGGACCGGGAGGGCCAAGGTGAGCAGTACTTC.

The chain joins TRBV6-6 to TRBJ2-1; D possibly corresponds to TRBD2 (6 bases). This CDR3 is 14 amino acids long. The germline V and J ends were trimmed by 5 bases and 6 bases, with 14 bases remaining between them. Germline CDR1 is MNHNY and CDR2 is SVGAGI (reference sequence). The CDR3, as DNA: TGTGCCAGCAGTCATGGGACTTTACTCAATGAGCAGTTCTTC. This sequence encodes CASSHGTLLNEQFF.

The CDR3 DNA reads as TGTGCCAGCAGCTCTGGGACTACTTTGAACACTGAAGCTTTCTTT. This codes for CASSSGTTLNTEAFF. The chain couples TRBV5-4 to TRBJ1-1; the D gene is possibly TRBD1 (5 bases). Germline V gene data show CDR1 as SGHNT and CDR2 as YYREEE (reference sequence). The CDR3 runs 15 residues. The V end was cut by 3 bases, the J end by 0 bases, with 12 bases between.

The rearrangement joins TRBV20-1 to TRBJ2-7; D is unresolved. The CDR3 length is 11 residues. V lost 7 bases to trimming and J lost 6 bases, with 13 bases between them. Germline V lookup: CDR1 DFQATT, CDR2 SNEGSKA (reference sequence). The CDR3 spells CSGLGQGEQYF. The CDR3 DNA is TGCAGTGGTTTAGGTCAAGGCGAGCAGTACTTC.